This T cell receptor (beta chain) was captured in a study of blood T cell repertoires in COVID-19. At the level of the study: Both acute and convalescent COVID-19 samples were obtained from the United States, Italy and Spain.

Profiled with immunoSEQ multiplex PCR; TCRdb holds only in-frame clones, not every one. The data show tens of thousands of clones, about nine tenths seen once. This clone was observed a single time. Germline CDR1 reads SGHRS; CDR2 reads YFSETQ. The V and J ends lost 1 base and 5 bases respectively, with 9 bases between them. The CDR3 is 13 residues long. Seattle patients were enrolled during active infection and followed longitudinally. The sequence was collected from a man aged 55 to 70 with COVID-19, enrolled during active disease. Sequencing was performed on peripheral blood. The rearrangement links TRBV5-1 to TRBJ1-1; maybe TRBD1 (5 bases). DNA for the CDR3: TGCGCCAGCAGCTTGACAGGTGTTACTGAAGCTTTCTTT. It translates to CASSLTGVTEAFF.